These 26 T cell receptor beta chains were sequenced from one sample in a study of shared clonotypes between healthy human individuals. Clones were sequenced by immunoSEQ multiplex PCR, and TCRdb holds only the in-frame ones, with some missing. The sample shows around 1.9 million clones, around 93% of them seen only once. Only CD45RO-negative cells positively selected for CCR7 counted as naive CD8 cells, so terminally differentiated effector memory CD45RA+ cells were excluded. Sample: naive CD8+ T cells from PBMCs. These receptors came from a man aged 18 to 30 in good health. Some clones in this sample may be carry-over from other donors' samples.

The chain combines TRBV11-3 with TRBJ2-1; D is unclear. V was pared by 2 bases and J by 9 bases, with 11 bases between. CDR3 size: 13 residues. CDR1 is SGHNT and CDR2 is YENEEA in the germline V gene. The chain's CDR3 is CASSLSPSAEQFF. For the CDR3, the DNA is TGTGCCAGCAGCTTATCCCCGAGCGCTGAGCAGTTCTTC.

This clone was recorded once. CDR3 in DNA: TGTGCCAGCAGTGAAGGGAGATATCAGGGGACTGGGTATGGCTACACCTTC. Protein: CASSEGRYQGTGYGYTF. The rearrangement links TRBV6-1 to TRBJ1-2; tentatively, D is TRBD1 (6 bases). V was clipped by 1 base and J by 5 bases, with 20 bases between them. Germline CDR1 and CDR2: MNHNS and SASEGT. There are 17 residues in the CDR3.

The genes are TRBV7-9 and TRBJ2-5; 7 nucleotides line up with TRBD1. Germline-derived CDR1 and CDR2 are SEHNR and FQNEAQ (reference sequence). Trimming removed 5 bases from V and 5 bases from J; junction bases left unmatched: 11. The CDR3 is 15 residues long. DNA for the CDR3: TGTGCCAGCAGCACATCCGACAGGGTTCCGGAGACCCAGTACTTC. Protein product: CASSTSDRVPETQYF.

The chain employs TRBV2 and TRBJ1-4; 7 bases are a match to TRBD1. J gave up 4 bases and V 6 bases, and 8 bases lay outside the gene matches. The CDR3 is made up of 15 amino acids. Germline lookup yields CDR1 SNHLY and CDR2 FYNNEI. Written as DNA, the CDR3 is TGTGCCAGCAGAAATGGGACAGCGATTAATGAAAAACTGTTTTTT. It is translated as CASRNGTAINEKLFF.

The rearrangement joins TRBV7-9 to TRBJ1-4; D is uncertain. Germline CDR1 SEHNR, CDR2 FQNEAQ (reference sequence). V was trimmed by 3 bases and J by 5 bases, leaving 19 bases between them. CDR3 length: 17 residues. The CDR3 here is CASSFFGRTEMNEKLFF. CDR3 nucleotides: TGTGCCAGCAGCTTTTTCGGTAGGACCGAAATGAATGAAAAACTGTTTTTT.

The chain carries TRBV30 and TRBJ1-2; D might be TRBD1 (6 bases). The V and J ends lost 0 bases and 7 bases respectively, with 12 bases between them. The CDR3 contains 13 residues. The germline V gene has CDR1 GTSNPN and CDR2 SVGIG (reference sequence). The CDR3 DNA reads as TGTGCCTGGAGTGTAACGGCAGGGGTTGGCTACACCTTC. Its translation is CAWSVTAGVGYTF.

The rearrangement joins TRBV5-5 to TRBJ1-3; TRBD1 might be the D (5 bases). The CDR3 loop spans 17 amino acids. V was clipped by 4 bases and J by 0 bases, with 17 bases between them. Germline loops: CDR1 SGHKS, CDR2 YYEKEE (reference sequence). Written as DNA, the CDR3 is TGTGCCAGCAGCCCAAGCCCACAGGCTTTCTCTGGAAACACCATATATTTT. Translation gives CASSPSPQAFSGNTIYF. Complete variable domain (other parts from reference TRBV5-5 and TRBJ1-3): DAGVTQSPTHLIKTRGQQVTLRCSPISGHKSVSWYQQVLGQGPQFIFQYYEKEERGRGNFPDRFSARQFPNYSSELNVNALLLGDSALYLCASSPSPQAFSGNTIYFGEGSWLTVV.

This clone appeared once. The same CDR3 can be traced to other DNA sequences in this sample. The V and J genes are TRBV27 and TRBJ1-5; D remains ambiguous. Per the germline V gene, CDR1 is MNHEY and CDR2 is SMNVEV (reference sequence). V gave up 8 bases and J gave up 4 bases, with 12 bases separating them. The CDR3 extends over 13 amino acids. In DNA, the CDR3 is TGTGCCAGCTCGGTAGGGCGGAATCAGCCCCAGCATTTT. Translated: CASSVGRNQPQHF.

Details on this clone: Within the sample, other DNA sequences also encode this same CDR3. The chain links TRBV13 to TRBJ2-7, with D unresolved. Deletions cut 3 bases from V and 1 base from J, with 4 bases between. This CDR3 has 12 residues. Germline V CDR1 and CDR2: PRHDT, FYEKMQ (reference sequence). The chain's CDR3 is CASSFGSYEQYF. The CDR3 DNA is TGTGCCAGCAGCTTCGGGTCCTACGAGCAGTACTTC.

The CDR3 sequence: CSVALGVSFSYEQYF. CDR3 DNA sequence: TGCAGCGTAGCACTGGGCGTTTCCTTCTCCTACGAGCAGTACTTC. This chain uses TRBV29-1 with TRBJ2-7; D unclear. V shed 6 bases and J shed 0 bases, with 18 bases lying between them. CDR1 SQVTM and CDR2 ANQGSEA come from the germline V gene. The CDR3 is 15 residues long.

This chain links TRBV27 with TRBJ2-7; D unresolved. Looked up from germline, CDR1 is MNHEY and CDR2 is SMNVEV (reference sequence). Trimming stripped 3 bases from V and 5 bases from J, with 20 bases between. The CDR3 extends over 16 amino acids. The CDR3 reads CASSLGMVVRFDEQYF. Here the CDR3 DNA reads TGTGCCAGCAGTTTGGGTATGGTGGTCAGGTTTGACGAGCAGTACTTC.

The table lists this clone with a count of one. The rearrangement links TRBV2 to TRBJ2-1, with 9 nucleotides matching TRBD2. In germline, CDR1 is SNHLY, CDR2 FYNNEI. The length of the CDR3 is 17 residues. V lost 6 bases to trimming and J lost 7 bases; unmatched junction nucleotides: 16. The CDR3 loop is CASSETLAGYVTNEQFF. For the CDR3, the DNA is TGTGCCAGCAGCGAGACCCTAGCGGGATACGTTACAAATGAGCAGTTCTTC.

This chain connects TRBV2 to TRBJ2-1; 9 bases line up with TRBD2. The CDR3 has 14 amino acids. The germline V gene has CDR1 SNHLY and CDR2 FYNNEI. V was pared by 3 bases and J by 8 bases, with 5 bases of the junction left unmatched. This CDR3 is CASSEGLAGHEQFF. The CDR3 nucleotides are TGTGCCAGCAGTGAGGGGCTAGCGGGACATGAGCAGTTCTTC.

The rearrangement links TRBV6-1 to TRBJ1-2, with 7 positions matching TRBD1. J gave up 5 bases and V 6 bases, and 6 bases lay outside the gene matches. The CDR3 is made up of 13 amino acids. Germline assignment: CDR1 MNHNS and CDR2 SASEGT. CDR3 DNA: TGTGCCAGCAGGCCCCCAGGGGGATATGGCTACACCTTC. This sequence encodes CASRPPGGYGYTF.

The rearrangement uses TRBV9 and TRBJ2-2; TRBD1 agrees at 7 bases. This CDR3 region has 15 residues. CDR1 is SGDLS, CDR2 YYNGEE, per germline. V lost 5 bases and J lost 0; bases outside the gene matches: 4. CDR3 protein: CASRIGQANTGELFF. The CDR3, as DNA: TGTGCCAGCAGGATAGGACAGGCGAACACCGGGGAGCTGTTTTTT. The whole variable domain, filled in from reference TRBV9 and TRBJ2-2, reads DSGVTQTPKHLITATGQRVTLRCSPRSGDLSVYWYQQSLDQGLQFLIQYYNGEERAKGNILERFSAQQFPDLHSELNLSSLELGDSALYFCASRIGQANTGELFFGEGSRLTVL.

This chain uses TRBV6-5 with TRBJ2-5, with TRBD1 matching 8 bases. V was clipped by 8 bases and J by 3 bases; unmatched bases: 2. From germline, CDR1 is MNHEY and CDR2 SVGAGI. The CDR3 totals 12 residues. The DNA of the CDR3 is TGTGCCAGCGGGACAGGCGAAGAGACCCAGTACTTC. It is translated as CASGTGEETQYF.

V is TRBV28 and J is TRBJ1-3, with D possibly matching TRBD1 (5 bases). The CDR3 contains 16 residues. CDR1 MDHEN and CDR2 SYDVKM come from the germline V gene. V lost 5 bases and J 3 bases, leaving 17 bases between the germline ends. The CDR3 nucleotides read TGTGCCAGCAGTATTGGGGTACAGGACCATGGAAACACCATATATTTT. This sequence encodes CASSIGVQDHGNTIYF.

The gene calls are TRBV27 and TRBJ1-2, with D hard to call. The germline V gene encodes CDR1 MNHEY and CDR2 SMNVEV (reference sequence). This CDR3 is 14 amino acids long. The ends were cut back, 1 base at V and 7 bases at J, with 13 bases in the middle. DNA for the CDR3: TGTGCCAGCAGTTTATTTGGGCGGGTAGGTGGCTACACCTTC. Encoded protein: CASSLFGRVGGYTF.

The V gene is TRBV4-3, the J gene TRBJ2-1, with TRBD2 identical over 7 bases. The CDR3 is made up of 17 amino acids. V lost 0 bases and J lost 2; bases outside the gene matches: 7. Germline loops: CDR1 LGHNA, CDR2 YSLEER. For the CDR3, the DNA is TGCGCCAGCAGCCAAGATTCTCGACTAGCACCCTACAATGAGCAGTTCTTC. It is translated as CASSQDSRLAPYNEQFF.

V is TRBV7-9 and J is TRBJ1-1, with no clear D. The V end was cut by 1 base, the J end by 1 base, with 10 bases between. The CDR3 spans 15 residues. CDR1 is SEHNR, CDR2 FQNEAQ, per germline (reference sequence). The CDR3 spells CASSLDAGQNTEAFF. The CDR3 DNA follows: TGTGCCAGCAGCTTAGATGCAGGTCAGAACACTGAAGCTTTCTTT. The full variable domain, its missing parts supplied by reference TRBV7-9 and TRBJ1-1, is DTGVSQNPRHKITKRGQNVTFRCDPISEHNRLYWYRQTLGQGPEFLTYFQNEAQLEKSRLLSDRFSAERPKGSFSTLEIQRTEQGDSAMYLCASSLDAGQNTEAFFGQGTRLTVV.

The chain carries TRBV4-1 and TRBJ1-5; 7 bases line up with TRBD1. The CDR3 extends over 17 amino acids. The trim removed 1 base at V and 10 bases at J, leaving 16 bases unmatched. From germline, CDR1 is MGHRA and CDR2 YSYEKL. In DNA, the CDR3 is TGCGCCAGCAGCCAAGGCCCTTCGGACAGGCGAGACCAACCCCAGCATTTT. It translates to CASSQGPSDRRDQPQHF.

This chain uses TRBV4-2 with TRBJ1-2; no clear D gene. CDR1 LGHNA and CDR2 YNFKEQ come from the germline V gene. This CDR3 spans 15 amino acids. Trimming cost V 4 bases and J 0 bases, with 12 bases left between them. The CDR3: CASSPRGGPNYGYTF. CDR3 sequence (DNA): TGTGCCAGCAGCCCCCGGGGAGGGCCTAACTATGGCTACACCTTC.

About this clone itself: The junction shows a germline mismatch at one end, possibly a read error. The V call is TRBV4-1, the J call TRBJ2-1; tentative D call: TRBD2 (5 bases). The germline gives CDR1 MGHRA, CDR2 YSYEKL. The CDR3 is made up of 17 amino acids. Written as DNA, the CDR3 is TGCGCCAGCAGCCAAGACGGAGCGGAAGCCTTCTACGATGAGCAGTTCTTC. Translating gives CASSQDGAEAFYDEQFF.

The rearrangement joins TRBV4-2 to TRBJ1-5; D uncertain. Germline V gene sequence: CDR1 LGHNA, CDR2 YNFKEQ. CDR3 length: 17 amino acids. Trimming took off 0 bases at V and 7 bases at J, with 19 bases between the two ends. The DNA for the CDR3 is TGTGCCAGCAGCCAAGATCCTCCCGGAAGGGCCTGGCAGCCCCAGCATTTT. Protein product: CASSQDPPGRAWQPQHF.

This clone was seen a single time. The same CDR3 is also encoded by other DNA sequences in this sample. The chain combines TRBV19 with TRBJ2-3; TRBD1 agrees at 11 bases. V gave up 5 bases and J gave up 3 bases; unmatched junction bases: 1. The CDR3 length is 14 residues. Germline V CDR1 and CDR2: LNHDA, SQIVND (reference sequence). Written as DNA, the CDR3 is TGTGCCAGTAGTGGGACAGGGGGAACAGATACGCAGTATTTT. It codes for CASSGTGGTDTQYF.

This clone was detected a few times. This sequence joins TRBV27 and TRBJ1-1; TRBD1 matches 12 bases. The CDR3 loop spans 14 amino acids. After removal of 3 bases from V and 10 bases from J, the junction contained 6 bases not matched to a gene. Germline V lookup: CDR1 MNHEY, CDR2 SMNVEV (reference sequence). The CDR3 DNA is TGTGCCAGCAGTTTTAACCGGGACAGGGGGCGAGCTTTCTTT. Amino acid sequence: CASSFNRDRGRAFF.